The present TCR beta chain was sequenced within a study of cytomegalovirus exposure and HLA in healthy donors. Overall study findings and caveats: TCR beta V segments were, for the most part, productive about 87% or about 30% of the time in an earlier analysis. A later analysis found that most CMV-associated TCR beta chains appeared HLA-restricted.

This clone was seen a handful of times. As yet, its antigen is unknown. Losses at the gene ends were 3 bases for V and 1 base for J; bases not matched to a gene: 13. CDR3 length: 18 amino acids. CDR1 and CDR2 from the germline V gene are SGHKS and YYEKEE (reference sequence). PCR involved 60 Vbeta and 13 Jbeta primers. Using immunoSEQ multiplex PCR, the repertoire was profiled, and TCRdb retains in-frame clones only, with some absent. The sample contains 150,000 to 200,000 clones, approximately 81% of which appear only once. The sample consisted of PBMCs. The receptor was isolated from a woman aged 50 to 60 in good health and CMV-seronegative. The rearrangement links TRBV5-5 to TRBJ2-5; the match to TRBD1 covers 9 bases. In DNA, the CDR3 is TGTGCCAGCAGCTCAGTATTCCGGGACAGGGTAGCCCAAGAGACCCAGTACTTC. Protein: CASSSVFRDRVAQETQYF.